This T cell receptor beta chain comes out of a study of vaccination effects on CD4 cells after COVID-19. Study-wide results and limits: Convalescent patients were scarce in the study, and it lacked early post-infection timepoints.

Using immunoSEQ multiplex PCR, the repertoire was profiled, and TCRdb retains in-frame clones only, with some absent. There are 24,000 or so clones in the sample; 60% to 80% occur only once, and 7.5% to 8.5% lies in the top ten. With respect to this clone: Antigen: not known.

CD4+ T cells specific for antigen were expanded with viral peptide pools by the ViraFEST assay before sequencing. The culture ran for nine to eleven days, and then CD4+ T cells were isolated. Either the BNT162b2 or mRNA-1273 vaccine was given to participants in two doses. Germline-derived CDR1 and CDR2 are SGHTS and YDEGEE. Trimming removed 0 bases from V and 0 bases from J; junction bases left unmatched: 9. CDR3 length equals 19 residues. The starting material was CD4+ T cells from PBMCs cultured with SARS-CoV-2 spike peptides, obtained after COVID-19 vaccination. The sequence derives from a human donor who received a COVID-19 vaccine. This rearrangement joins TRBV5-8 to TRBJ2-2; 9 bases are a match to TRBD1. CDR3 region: CASSLGIGQGTPNTGELFF. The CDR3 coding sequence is TGTGCCAGCAGCTTGGGAATTGGACAGGGGACTCCGAACACCGGGGAGCTGTTTTTT. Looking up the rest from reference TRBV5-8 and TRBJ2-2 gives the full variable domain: EAGVTQSPTHLIKTRGQQATLRCSPISGHTSVYWYQQALGLGLQFLLWYDEGEERNRGNFPPRFSGRQFPNYSSELNVNALELEDSALYLCASSLGIGQGTPNTGELFFGEGSRLTVL.